This TCR beta chain appears in the sequencing data of a study of shared clonotypes between healthy human individuals. To note about this clone: Its matching antigen is unknown.

As processed by the authors: As immunoSEQ supplied junction-only sequences (without quality scores), filtering differed. Repertoires were generated with immunoSEQ multiplex PCR, while TCRdb's copy carries only in-frame clones and drops some. V and J calls and clone size are those listed in that table; D and trimming were worked out from the DNA. The sample yields 2 million to 3 million clones, 93% seen once. Findings and caveats of the study: Clonotypes which were not shared had lower generation probabilities than clonotypes that all four donors shared.

From germline, CDR1 is LGHNA and CDR2 YNFKEQ. This CDR3 has 17 residues. Trimming at V came to 3 bases and at J to 4 bases, leaving 11 bases not matched to a gene. This chain connects TRBV4-2 to TRBJ2-3; 9 nucleotides match TRBD1. The source material was naive CD4+ T cells from PBMCs. Indicated subset: CD45RA+ positively selected. The receptor comes from a man younger than 30 in good health. Some clones in this sample may be carry-over from other donors' samples. Here the CDR3 DNA reads TGTGCCAGCAGCCATCGACCGGACAGGGGAAGGGCAGATACGCAGTATTTT. Translating it yields CASSHRPDRGRADTQYF.